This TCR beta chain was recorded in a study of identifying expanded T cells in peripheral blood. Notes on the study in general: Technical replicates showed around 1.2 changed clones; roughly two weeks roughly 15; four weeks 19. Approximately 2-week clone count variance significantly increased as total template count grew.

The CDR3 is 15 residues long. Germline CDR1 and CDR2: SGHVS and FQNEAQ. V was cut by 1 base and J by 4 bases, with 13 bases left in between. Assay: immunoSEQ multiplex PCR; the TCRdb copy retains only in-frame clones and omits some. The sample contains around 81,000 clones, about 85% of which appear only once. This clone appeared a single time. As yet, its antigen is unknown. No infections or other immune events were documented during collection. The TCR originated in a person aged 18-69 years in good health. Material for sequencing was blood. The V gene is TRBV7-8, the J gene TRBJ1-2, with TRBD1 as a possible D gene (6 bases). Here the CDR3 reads CASSLGGETGYGYTF. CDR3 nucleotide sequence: TGTGCCAGCAGCTTAGGAGGCGAGACAGGCTATGGCTACACCTTC.